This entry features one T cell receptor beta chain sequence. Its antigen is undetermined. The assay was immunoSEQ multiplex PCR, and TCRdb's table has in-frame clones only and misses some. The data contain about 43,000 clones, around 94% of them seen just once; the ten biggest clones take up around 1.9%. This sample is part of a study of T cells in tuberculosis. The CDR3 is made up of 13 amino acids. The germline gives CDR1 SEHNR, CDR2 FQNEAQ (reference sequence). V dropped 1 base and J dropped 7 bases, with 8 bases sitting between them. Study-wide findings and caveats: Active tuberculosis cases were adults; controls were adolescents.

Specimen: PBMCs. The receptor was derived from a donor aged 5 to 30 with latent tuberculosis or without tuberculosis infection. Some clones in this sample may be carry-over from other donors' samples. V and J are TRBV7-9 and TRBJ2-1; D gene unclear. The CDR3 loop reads CASSLDQLNEQFF. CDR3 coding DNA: TGTGCCAGCAGCTTAGATCAACTAAATGAGCAGTTCTTC.